The rows below give T cell receptor beta chains drawn from one sample of a study of blood T cell repertoires in COVID-19. Libraries were prepared by immunoSEQ multiplex PCR; TCRdb keeps only in-frame clonotypes and omits some of them. The top ten clones hold about 9.3% of a sample with about 210,000 clones, more than 80% of them seen once. The specimen was PBMCs or T cells enriched from blood (not recorded which). Receptors originate from a man aged 35-49 years who had recovered from COVID-19. Each CDR3 is given with its conserved first and last residue.

TRBV3-1/TRBV3-2 | CASSSGFDSPLHF
TRBV5-1 | CASSLRTSGGANTGELFF
TRBV3-1/TRBV3-2 | CASSQGGGYGEQYF
TRBV5-1 | CASSLARADTQYF
TRBV7-9 | CASSIPQGFGVNYGYTF
TRBV28 | CASSVQTEAFF
TRBV11-2 | CASSPPGEQYF
TRBV18 | CASSPRDTYYQPQHF
TRBV7-3 | CASSSQAGVSTDTQYF
TRBV3-1/TRBV3-2 | CASSRGAGTSGQETQYF
TRBV4-2 | CASSQSGSSSYEQYF
TRBV5-8 | CASSLIRRFDRNYGYTF
TRBV2 | CASSSLGGMDTQYF
TRBV2 | CASTGQITTGELFF
TRBV5-1 | CASSLGDRGRTGNTIYF
TRBV7-8 | CASSTQGKQYF